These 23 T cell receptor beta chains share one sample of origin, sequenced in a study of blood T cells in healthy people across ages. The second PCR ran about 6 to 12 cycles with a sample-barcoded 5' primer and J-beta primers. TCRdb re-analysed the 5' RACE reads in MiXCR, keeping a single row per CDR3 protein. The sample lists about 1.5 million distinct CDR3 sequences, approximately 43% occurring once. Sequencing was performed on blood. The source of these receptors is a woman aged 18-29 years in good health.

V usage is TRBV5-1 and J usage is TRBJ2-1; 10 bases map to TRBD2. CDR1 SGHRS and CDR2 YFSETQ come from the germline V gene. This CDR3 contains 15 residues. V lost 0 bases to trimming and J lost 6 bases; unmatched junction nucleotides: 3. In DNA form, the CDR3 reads TGCGCCAGCAGCTTGGAACTAGCGGGAATCAATGAGCAGTTCTTC. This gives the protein CASSLELAGINEQFF.

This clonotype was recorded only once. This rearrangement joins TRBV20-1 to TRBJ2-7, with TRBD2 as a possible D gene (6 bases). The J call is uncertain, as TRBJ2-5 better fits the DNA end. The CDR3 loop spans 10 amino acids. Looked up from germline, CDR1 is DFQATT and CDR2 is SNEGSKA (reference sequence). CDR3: CSADGGTQYF. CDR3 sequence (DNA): TGCAGTGCTGACGGGGGGACCCAGTACTTC.

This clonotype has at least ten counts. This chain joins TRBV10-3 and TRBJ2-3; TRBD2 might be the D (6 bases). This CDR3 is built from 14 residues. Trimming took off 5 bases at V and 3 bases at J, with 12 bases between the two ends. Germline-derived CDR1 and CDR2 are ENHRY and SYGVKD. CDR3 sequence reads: CAISLGTLTDTQYF. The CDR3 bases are TGTGCCATCAGTCTGGGGACTTTAACAGATACGCAGTATTTT.

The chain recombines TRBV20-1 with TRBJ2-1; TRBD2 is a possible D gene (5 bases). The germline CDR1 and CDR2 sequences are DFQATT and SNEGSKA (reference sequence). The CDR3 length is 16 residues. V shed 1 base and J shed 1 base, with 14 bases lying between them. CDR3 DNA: TGCAGTGCTAGAGGGACGGGTGGCGGGTCCTACAATGAGCAGTTCTTC. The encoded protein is CSARGTGGGSYNEQFF.

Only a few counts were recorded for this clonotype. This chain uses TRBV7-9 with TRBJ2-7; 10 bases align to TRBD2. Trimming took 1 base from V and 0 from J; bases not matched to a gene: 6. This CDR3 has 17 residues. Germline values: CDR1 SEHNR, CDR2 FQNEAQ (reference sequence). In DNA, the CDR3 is TGTGCCAGCAGCTTAGGCTCGGCTAGCGGGAGCTCCTACGAGCAGTACTTC. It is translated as CASSLGSASGSSYEQYF.

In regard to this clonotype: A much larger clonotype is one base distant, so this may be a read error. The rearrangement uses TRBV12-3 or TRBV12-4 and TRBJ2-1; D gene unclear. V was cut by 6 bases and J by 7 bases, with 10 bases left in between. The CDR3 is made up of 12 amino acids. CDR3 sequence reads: CASRFGRNEQFF. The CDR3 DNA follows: TGTGCCAGCAGGTTCGGTAGGAATGAGCAGTTCTTC.

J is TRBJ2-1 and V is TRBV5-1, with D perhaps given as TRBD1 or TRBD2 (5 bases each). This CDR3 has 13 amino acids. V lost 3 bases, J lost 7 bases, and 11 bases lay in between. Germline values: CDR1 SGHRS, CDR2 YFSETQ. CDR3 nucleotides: TGCGCCAGCAGCTGGGCAGGGAGAAATGAGCAGTTCTTC. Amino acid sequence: CASSWAGRNEQFF.

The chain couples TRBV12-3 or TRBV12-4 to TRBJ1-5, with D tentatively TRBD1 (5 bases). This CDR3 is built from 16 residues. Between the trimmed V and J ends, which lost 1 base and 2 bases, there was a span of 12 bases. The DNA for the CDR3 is TGTGCCAGCAGTTTAGAGGAAGGGGCGCGCAATCAGCCCCAGCATTTT. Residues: CASSLEEGARNQPQHF.

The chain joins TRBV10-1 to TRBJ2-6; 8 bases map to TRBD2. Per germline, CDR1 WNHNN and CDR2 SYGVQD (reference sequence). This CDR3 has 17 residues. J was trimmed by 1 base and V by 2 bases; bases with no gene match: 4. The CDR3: CASSESGSFSGANVLTF. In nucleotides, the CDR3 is TGCGCCAGCAGTGAGAGCGGGAGTTTTTCTGGGGCCAACGTCCTGACTTTC.

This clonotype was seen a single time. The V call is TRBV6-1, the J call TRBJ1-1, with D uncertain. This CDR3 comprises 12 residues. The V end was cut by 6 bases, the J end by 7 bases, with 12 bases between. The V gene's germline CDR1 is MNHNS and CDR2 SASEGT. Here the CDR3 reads CASSQNKHEAFF. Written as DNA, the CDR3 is TGTGCCAGCAGCCAGAACAAGCATGAAGCTTTCTTT.

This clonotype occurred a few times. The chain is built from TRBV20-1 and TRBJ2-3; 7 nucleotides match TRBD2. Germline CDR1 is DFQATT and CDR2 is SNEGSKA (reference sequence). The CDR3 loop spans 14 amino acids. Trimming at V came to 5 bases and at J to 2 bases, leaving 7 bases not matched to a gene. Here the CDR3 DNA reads TGCAGTGCTCGGGACTATAGAATCACAGATACGCAGTATTTT. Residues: CSARDYRITDTQYF.

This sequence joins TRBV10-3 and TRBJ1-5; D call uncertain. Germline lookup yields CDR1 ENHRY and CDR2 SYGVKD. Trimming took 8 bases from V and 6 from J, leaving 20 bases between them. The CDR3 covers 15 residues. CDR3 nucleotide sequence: TGTGCCATCGGAAGCATGGAAAGGGTTGGTCAGCCCCAGCATTTT. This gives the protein CAIGSMERVGQPQHF.

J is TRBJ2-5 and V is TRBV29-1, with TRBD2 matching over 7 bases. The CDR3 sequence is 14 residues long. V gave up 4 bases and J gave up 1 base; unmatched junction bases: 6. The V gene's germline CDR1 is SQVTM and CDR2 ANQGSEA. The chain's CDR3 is CSVAGRVVQETQYF. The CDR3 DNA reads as TGCAGCGTTGCGGGGAGGGTCGTCCAAGAGACCCAGTACTTC. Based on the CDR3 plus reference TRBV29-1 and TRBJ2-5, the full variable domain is SAVISQKPSRDICQRGTSLTIQCQVDSQVTMMFWYRQQPGQSLTLIATANQGSEATYESGFVIDKFPISRPNLTFSTLTVSNMSPEDSSIYLCSVAGRVVQETQYFGPGTRLLVL.

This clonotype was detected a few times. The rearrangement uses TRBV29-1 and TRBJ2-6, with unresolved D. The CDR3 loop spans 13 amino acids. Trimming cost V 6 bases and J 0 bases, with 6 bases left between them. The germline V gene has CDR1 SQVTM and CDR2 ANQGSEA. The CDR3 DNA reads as TGCAGCGTAACAGCCTCTGGGGCCAACGTCCTGACTTTC. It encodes CSVTASGANVLTF.

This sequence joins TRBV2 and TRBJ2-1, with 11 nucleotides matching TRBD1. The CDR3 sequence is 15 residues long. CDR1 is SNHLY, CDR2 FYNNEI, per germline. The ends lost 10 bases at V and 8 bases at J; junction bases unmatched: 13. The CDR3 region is CAIHCGTGGSDEQFF. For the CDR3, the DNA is TGTGCCATACACTGTGGGACAGGGGGGAGTGATGAGCAGTTCTTC. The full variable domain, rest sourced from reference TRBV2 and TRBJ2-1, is EPEVTQTPSHQVTQMGQEVILRCVPISNHLYFYWYRQILGQKVEFLVSFYNNEISEKSEIFDDQFSVERPDGSNFTLKIRSTKLEDSAMYFCAIHCGTGGSDEQFFGPGTRLTVL.

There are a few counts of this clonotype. CDR3 nucleotides: TGTGCCAGCAGCCCTTATGTCGGGACAGGGGCTGAAAAACTGTTTTTT. Protein: CASSPYVGTGAEKLFF. The J gene is TRBJ1-4, the V gene TRBV11-2; 10 bases are a match to TRBD1. This CDR3 is 16 amino acids long. Per the germline V gene, CDR1 is SGHAT and CDR2 is FQNNGV. V shed 5 bases and J 7 bases; nucleotides not matched to a gene: 10. Combining the CDR3 with reference TRBV11-2 and TRBJ1-4 gives the whole variable domain EAGVAQSPRYKIIEKRQSVAFWCNPISGHATLYWYQQILGQGPKLLIQFQNNGVVDDSQLPKDRFSAERLKGVDSTLKIQPAKLEDSAVYLCASSPYVGTGAEKLFFGSGTQLSVL.

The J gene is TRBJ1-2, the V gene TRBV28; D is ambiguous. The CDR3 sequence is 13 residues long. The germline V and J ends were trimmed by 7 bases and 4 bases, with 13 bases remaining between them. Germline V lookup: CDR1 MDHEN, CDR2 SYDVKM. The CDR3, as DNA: TGTGCCAGCACTAGACACTTATCCTATGGCTACACCTTC. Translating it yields CASTRHLSYGYTF.

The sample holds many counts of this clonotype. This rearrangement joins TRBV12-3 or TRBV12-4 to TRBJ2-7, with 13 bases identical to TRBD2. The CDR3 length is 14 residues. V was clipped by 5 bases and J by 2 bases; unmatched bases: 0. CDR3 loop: CASSGLAGAYEQYF. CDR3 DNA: TGTGCCAGCAGTGGACTAGCGGGAGCCTACGAGCAGTACTTC.

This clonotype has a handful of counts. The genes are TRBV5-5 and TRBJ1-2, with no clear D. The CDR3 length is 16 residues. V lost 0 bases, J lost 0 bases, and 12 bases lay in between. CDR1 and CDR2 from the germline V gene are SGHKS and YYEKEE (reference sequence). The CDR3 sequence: CASSLGPSSSNYGYTF. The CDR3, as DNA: TGTGCCAGCAGCTTGGGGCCCAGCTCCTCTAACTATGGCTACACCTTC.

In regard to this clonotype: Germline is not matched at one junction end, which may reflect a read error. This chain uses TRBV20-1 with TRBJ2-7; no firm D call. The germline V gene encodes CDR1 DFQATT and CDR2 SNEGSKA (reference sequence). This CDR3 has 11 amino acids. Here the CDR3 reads CGALDPYEQYF. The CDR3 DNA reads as TGCGGTGCCCTAGACCCCTACGAGCAGTACTTC.

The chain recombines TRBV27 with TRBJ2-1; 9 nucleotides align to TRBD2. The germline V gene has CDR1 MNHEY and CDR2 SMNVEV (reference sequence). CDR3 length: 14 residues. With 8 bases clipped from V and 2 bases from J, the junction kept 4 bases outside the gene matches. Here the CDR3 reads CASRLAEPYNEQFF. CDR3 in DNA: TGTGCCAGCCGACTAGCGGAACCCTACAATGAGCAGTTCTTC.

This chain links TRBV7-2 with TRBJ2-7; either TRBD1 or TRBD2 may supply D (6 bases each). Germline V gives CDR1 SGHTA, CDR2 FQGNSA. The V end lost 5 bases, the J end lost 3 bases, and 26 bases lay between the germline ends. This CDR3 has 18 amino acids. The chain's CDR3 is CASSPDSAWGRSVYEQYF. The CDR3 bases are TGTGCCAGCAGCCCGGACAGCGCATGGGGGAGGTCTGTCTACGAGCAGTACTTC.

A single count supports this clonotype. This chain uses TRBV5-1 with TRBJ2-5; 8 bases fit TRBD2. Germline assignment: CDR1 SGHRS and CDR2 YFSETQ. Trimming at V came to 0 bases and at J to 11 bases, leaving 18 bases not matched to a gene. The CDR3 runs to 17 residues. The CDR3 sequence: CASSLAVSSGSTNEQYF. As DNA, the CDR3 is TGCGCCAGCAGCTTGGCCGTGTCCAGCGGGAGTACGAATGAGCAGTACTTC.